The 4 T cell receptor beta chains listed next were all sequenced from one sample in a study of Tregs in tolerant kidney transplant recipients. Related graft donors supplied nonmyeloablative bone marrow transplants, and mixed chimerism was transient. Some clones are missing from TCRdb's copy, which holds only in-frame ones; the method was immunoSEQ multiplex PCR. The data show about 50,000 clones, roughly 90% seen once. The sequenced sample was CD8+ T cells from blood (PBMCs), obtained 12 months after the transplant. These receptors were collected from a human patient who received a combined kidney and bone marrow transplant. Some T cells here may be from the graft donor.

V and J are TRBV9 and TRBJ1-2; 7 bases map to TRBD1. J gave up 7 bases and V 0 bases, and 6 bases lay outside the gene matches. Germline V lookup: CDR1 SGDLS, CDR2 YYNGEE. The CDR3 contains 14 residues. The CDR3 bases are TGTGCCAGCAGCGTAGGACAGGGAGGTCGTGGCTACACCTTC. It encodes CASSVGQGGRGYTF.

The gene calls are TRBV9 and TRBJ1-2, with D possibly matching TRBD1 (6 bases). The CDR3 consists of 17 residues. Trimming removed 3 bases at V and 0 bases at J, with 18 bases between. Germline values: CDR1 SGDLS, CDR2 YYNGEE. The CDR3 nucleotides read TGTGCCAGCAGCGGTTATCACGGACAGCCAGCTAACTATGGCTACACCTTC. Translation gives CASSGYHGQPANYGYTF. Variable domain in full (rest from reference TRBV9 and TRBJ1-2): DSGVTQTPKHLITATGQRVTLRCSPRSGDLSVYWYQQSLDQGLQFLIQYYNGEERAKGNILERFSAQQFPDLHSELNLSSLELGDSALYFCASSGYHGQPANYGYTFGSGTRLTVV.

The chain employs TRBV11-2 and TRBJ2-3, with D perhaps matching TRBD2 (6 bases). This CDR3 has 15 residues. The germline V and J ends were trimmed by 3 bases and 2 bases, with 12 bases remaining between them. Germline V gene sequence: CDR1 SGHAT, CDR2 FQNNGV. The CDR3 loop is CASSFSGRYTDTQYF. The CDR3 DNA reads TGTGCCAGCAGCTTTAGCGGAAGGTACACAGATACGCAGTATTTT.

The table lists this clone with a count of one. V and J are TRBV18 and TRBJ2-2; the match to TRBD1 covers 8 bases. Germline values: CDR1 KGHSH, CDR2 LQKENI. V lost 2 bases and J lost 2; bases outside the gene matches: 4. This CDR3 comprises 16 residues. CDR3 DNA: TGTGCCAGCTCACCATTATCAGGGGGCAACACCGGGGAGCTGTTTTTT. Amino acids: CASSPLSGGNTGELFF.